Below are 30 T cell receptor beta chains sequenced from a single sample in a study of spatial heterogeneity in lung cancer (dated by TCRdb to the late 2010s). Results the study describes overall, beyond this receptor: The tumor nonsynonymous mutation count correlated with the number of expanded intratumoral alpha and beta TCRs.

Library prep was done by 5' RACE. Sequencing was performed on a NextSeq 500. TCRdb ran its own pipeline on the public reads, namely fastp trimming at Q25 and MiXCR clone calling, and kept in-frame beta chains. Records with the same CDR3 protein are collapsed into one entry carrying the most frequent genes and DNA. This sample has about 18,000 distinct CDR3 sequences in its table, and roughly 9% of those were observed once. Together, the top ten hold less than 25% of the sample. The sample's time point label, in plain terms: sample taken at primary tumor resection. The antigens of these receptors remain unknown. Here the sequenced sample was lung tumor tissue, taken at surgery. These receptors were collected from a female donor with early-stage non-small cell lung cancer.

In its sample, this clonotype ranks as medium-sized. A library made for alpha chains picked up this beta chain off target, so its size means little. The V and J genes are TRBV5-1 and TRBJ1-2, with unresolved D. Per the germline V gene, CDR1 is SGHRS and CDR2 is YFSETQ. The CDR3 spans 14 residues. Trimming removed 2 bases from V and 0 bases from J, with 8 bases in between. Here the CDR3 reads CASSFGNSNYGYTF. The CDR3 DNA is TGCGCCAGCAGCTTCGGGAATTCTAACTATGGCTACACCTTC.

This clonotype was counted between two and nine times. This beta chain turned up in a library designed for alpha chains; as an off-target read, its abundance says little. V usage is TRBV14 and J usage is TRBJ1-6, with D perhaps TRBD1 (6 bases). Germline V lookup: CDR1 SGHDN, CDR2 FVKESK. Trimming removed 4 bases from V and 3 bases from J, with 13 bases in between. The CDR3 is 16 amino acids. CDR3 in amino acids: CASSPGQIIYNSPLHF. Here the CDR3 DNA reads TGTGCCAGCAGCCCCGGACAGATCATCTATAATTCACCCCTCCACTTT.

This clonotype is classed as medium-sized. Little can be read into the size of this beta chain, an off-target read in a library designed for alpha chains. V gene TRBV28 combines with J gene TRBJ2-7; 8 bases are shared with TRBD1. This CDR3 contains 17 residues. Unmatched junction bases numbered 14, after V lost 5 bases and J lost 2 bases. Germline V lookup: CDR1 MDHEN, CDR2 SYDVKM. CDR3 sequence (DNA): TGTGCCAGCAGTCGGGAGACAGGGGTGATAGATACCTACGAGCAGTACTTC. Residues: CASSRETGVIDTYEQYF.

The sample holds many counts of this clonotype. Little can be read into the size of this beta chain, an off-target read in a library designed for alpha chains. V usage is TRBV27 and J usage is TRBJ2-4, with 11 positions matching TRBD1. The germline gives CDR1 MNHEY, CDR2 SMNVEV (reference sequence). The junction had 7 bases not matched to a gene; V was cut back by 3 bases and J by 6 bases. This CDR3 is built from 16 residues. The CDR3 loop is CASSLAGQGARNIQYF. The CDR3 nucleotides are TGTGCCAGCAGTTTGGCAGGACAGGGGGCGCGAAACATTCAGTACTTC.

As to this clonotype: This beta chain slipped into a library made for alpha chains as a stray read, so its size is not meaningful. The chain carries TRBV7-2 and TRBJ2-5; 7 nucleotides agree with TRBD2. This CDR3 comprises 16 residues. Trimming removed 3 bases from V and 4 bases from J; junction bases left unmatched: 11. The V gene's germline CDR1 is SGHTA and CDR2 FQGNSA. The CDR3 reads CASSLNRLAAGETQYF. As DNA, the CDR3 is TGTGCCAGCAGCTTGAACCGACTAGCAGCCGGAGAGACCCAGTACTTC.

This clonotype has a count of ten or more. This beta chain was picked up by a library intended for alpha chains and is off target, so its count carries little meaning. CDR3 amino acids: CASSLGGAVHNEQFF. The CDR3 DNA follows: TGTGCCAGCAGCTTAGGGGGCGCGGTCCACAATGAGCAGTTCTTC. The rearrangement joins TRBV7-2 to TRBJ2-1, with D tentatively TRBD1 (5 bases). From germline, CDR1 is SGHTA and CDR2 FQGNSA. The CDR3 has 15 amino acids. V was pared by 1 base and J by 5 bases, with 12 bases between.

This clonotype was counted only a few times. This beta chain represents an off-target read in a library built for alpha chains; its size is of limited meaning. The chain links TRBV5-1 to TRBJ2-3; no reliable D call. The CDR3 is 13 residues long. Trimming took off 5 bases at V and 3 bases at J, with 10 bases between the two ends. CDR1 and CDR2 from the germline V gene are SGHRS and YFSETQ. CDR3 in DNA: TGCGCCAGCAGGGCCCCCAGTACAGATACGCAGTATTTT. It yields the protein CASRAPSTDTQYF.

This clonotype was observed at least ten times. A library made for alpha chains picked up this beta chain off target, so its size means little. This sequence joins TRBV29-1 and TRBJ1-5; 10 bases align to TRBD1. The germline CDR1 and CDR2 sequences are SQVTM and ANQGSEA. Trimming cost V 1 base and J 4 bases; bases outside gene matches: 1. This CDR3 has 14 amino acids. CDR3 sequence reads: CSVEVDRGNQPQHF. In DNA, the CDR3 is TGCAGCGTTGAAGTGGACAGGGGGAATCAGCCCCAGCATTTT.

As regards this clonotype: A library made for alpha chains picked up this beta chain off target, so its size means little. CDR3 DNA: TGTGCCAGCAGTTACTCAGTCGCGATTGGCTACACCTTC. Encoded protein: CASSYSVAIGYTF. V and J are TRBV6-2 or TRBV6-3 and TRBJ1-2; D gene ambiguous. Trimming took off 0 bases at V and 7 bases at J, with 9 bases between the two ends. CDR1 and CDR2 (germline): MNHEY, SVGEGT. CDR3 length equals 13 residues.

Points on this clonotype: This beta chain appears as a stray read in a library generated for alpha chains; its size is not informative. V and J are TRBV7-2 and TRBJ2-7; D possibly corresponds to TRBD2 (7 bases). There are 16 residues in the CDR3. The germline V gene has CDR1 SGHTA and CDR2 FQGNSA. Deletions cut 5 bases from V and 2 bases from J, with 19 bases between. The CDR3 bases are TGTGCCAGCAGCGGGGGGGCCAGCGGGAAGACCTACGAGCAGTACTTC. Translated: CASSGGASGKTYEQYF.

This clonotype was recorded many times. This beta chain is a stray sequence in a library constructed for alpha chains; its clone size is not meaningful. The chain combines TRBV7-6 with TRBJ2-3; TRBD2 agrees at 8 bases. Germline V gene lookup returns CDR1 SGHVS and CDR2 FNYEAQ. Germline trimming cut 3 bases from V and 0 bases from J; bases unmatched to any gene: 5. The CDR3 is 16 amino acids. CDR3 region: CASSFGSGTSTDTQYF. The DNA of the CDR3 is TGTGCCAGCAGCTTTGGTAGCGGGACTAGCACAGATACGCAGTATTTT.

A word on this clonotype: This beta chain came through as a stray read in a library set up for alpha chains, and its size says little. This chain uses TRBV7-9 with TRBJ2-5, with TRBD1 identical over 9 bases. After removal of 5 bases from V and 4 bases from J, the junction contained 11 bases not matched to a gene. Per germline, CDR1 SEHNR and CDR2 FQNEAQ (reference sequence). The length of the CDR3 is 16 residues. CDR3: CASSETGTGYGETQYF. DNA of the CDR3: TGTGCCAGCAGCGAAACCGGGACAGGGTATGGAGAGACCCAGTACTTC.

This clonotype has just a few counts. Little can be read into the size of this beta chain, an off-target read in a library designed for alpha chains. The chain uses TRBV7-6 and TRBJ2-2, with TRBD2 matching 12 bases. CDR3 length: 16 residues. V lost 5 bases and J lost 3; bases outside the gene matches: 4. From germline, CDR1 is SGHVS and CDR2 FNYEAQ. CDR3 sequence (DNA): TGTGCCAGCAGCCAGCGACTAGCGGGGGACACCGGGGAGCTGTTTTTT. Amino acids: CASSQRLAGDTGELFF.

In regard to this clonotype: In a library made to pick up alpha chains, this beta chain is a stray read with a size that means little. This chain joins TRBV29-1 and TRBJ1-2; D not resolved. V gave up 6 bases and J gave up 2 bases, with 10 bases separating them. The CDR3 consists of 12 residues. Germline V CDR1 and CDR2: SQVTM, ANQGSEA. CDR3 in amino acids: CSVKMSNYGYTF. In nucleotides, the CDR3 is TGCAGCGTAAAAATGTCCAACTATGGCTACACCTTC.

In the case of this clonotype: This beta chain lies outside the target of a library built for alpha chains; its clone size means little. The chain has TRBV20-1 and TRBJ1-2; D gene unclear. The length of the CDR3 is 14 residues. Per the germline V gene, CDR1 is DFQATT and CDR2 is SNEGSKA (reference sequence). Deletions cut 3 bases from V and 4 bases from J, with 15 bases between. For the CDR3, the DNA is TGCAGTGCTAGGAATGCCAGAAGGGCCTATGGCTACACCTTC. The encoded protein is CSARNARRAYGYTF.

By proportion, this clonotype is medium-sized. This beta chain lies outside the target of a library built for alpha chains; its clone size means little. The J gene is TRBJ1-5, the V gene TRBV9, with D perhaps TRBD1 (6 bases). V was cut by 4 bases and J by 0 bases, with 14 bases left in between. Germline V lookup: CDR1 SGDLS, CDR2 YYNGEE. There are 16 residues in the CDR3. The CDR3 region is CASSPGGPTSNQPQHF. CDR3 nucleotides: TGTGCCAGCAGCCCGGGGGGGCCGACTAGCAATCAGCCCCAGCATTTT.

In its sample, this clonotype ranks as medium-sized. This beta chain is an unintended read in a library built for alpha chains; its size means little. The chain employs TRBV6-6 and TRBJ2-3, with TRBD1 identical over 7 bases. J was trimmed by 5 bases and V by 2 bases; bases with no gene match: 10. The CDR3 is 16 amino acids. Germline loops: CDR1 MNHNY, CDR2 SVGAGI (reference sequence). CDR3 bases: TGTGCCAGCAGTTACGGGGTAGGGGGCTTTGGAGATACGCAGTATTTT. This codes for CASSYGVGGFGDTQYF.

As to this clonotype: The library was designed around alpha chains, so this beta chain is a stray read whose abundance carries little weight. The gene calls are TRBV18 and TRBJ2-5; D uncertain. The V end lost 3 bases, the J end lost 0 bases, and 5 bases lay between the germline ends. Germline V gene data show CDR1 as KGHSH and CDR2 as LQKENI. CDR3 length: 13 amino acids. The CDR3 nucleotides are TGTGCCAGCTCACCCGGGCACCAAGAGACCCAGTACTTC. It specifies CASSPGHQETQYF.

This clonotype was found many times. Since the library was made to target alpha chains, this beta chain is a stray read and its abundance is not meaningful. CDR3 protein: CASSLRTASGYTF. The CDR3 DNA sequence: TGTGCCAGCAGCCTCAGGACAGCCTCTGGCTACACCTTC. This chain connects TRBV11-1 to TRBJ1-2; D may be TRBD1 (6 bases). Germline V gives CDR1 SGHAT, CDR2 FQDESV (reference sequence). CDR3 length: 13 amino acids. The germline V and J ends were trimmed by 5 bases and 7 bases, with 14 bases remaining between them.

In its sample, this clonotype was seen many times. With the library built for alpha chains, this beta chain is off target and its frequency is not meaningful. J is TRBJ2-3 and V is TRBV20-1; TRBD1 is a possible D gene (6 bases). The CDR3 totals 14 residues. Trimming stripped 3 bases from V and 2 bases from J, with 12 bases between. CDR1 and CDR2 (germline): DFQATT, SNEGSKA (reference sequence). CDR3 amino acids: CSARDQGYTDTQYF. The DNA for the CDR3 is TGCAGTGCTAGGGACCAGGGGTACACAGATACGCAGTATTTT.

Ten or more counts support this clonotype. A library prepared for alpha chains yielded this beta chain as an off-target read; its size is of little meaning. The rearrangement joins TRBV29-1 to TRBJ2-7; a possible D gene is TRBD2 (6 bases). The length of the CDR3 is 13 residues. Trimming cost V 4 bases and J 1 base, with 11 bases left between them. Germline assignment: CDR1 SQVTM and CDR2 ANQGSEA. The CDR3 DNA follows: TGCAGCGTTGCTAGCGACAGTTCCTACGAGCAGTACTTC. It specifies CSVASDSSYEQYF.

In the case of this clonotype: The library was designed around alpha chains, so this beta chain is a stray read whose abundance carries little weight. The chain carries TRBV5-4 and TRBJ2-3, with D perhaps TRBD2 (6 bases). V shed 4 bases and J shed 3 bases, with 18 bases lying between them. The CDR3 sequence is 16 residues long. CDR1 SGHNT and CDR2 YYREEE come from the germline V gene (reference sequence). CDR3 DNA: TGTGCCAGCAGCGCTGGGGGGAGTTTCAGGACAGATACGCAGTATTTT. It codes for CASSAGGSFRTDTQYF.

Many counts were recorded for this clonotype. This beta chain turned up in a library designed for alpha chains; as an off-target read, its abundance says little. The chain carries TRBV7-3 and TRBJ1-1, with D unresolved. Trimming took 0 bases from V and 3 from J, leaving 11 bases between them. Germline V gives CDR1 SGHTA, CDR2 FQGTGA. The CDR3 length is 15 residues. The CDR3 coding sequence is TGTGCCAGCAGCTTAACGCACGCCCCGGACACTGAAGCTTTCTTT. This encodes CASSLTHAPDTEAFF.

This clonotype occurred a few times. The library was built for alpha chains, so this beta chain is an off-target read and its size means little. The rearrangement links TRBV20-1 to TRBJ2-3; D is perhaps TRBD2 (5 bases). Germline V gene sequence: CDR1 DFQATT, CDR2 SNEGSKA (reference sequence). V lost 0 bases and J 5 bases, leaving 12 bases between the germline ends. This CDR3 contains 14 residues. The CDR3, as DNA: TGCAGTGCTAGAGATTATGCCCGGGGAGATACGCAGTATTTT. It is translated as CSARDYARGDTQYF.

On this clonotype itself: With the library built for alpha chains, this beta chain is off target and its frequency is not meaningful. In DNA form, the CDR3 reads TGTGCCAGCAGCTTAACGGGACAGGGACAAGAGACCCAGTACTTC. As protein: CASSLTGQGQETQYF. The chain carries TRBV7-3 and TRBJ2-5; 9 nucleotides align to TRBD1. The J segment lost 2 bases and the V segment lost 0 bases, leaving 1 base of the junction unmatched. This CDR3 has 15 amino acids. CDR1 and CDR2 from the germline V gene are SGHTA and FQGTGA.

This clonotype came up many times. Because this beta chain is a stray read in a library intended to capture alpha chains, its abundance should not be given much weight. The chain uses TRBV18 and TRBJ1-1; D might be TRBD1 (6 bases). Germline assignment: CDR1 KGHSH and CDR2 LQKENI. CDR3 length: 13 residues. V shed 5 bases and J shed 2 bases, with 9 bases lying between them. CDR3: CASSGDINTEAFF. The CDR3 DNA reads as TGTGCCAGCTCAGGGGACATCAACACTGAAGCTTTCTTT.

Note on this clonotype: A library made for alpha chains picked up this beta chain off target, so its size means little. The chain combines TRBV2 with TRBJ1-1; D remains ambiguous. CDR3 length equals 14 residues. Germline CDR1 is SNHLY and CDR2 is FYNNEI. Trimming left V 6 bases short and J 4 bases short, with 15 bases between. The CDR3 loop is CASRAAQVATEAFF. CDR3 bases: TGTGCCAGCAGGGCCGCGCAGGTGGCCACTGAAGCTTTCTTT.

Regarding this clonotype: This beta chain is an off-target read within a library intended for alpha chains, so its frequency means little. The CDR3 DNA is TGTGCCAGCAGCTTCGTTGCAAACCAAGAGACCCAGTACTTC. It encodes CASSFVANQETQYF. This rearrangement joins TRBV5-5 to TRBJ2-5, with unresolved D. The V and J ends lost 2 bases and 0 bases respectively, with 8 bases between them. The CDR3 extends over 14 amino acids. In germline, CDR1 is SGHKS, CDR2 YYEKEE (reference sequence). Looking up the rest from reference TRBV5-5 and TRBJ2-5 gives the full variable domain: DAGVTQSPTHLIKTRGQQVTLRCSPISGHKSVSWYQQVLGQGPQFIFQYYEKEERGRGNFPDRFSARQFPNYSSELNVNALLLGDSALYLCASSFVANQETQYFGPGTRLLVL.

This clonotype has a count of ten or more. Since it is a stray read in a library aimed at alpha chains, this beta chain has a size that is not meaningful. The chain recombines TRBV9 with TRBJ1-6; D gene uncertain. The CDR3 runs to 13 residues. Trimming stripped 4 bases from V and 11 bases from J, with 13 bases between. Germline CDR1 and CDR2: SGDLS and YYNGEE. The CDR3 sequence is CASSSSPGTPLHF. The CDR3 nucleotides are TGTGCCAGCAGCTCCAGCCCGGGAACACCCCTCCACTTT.

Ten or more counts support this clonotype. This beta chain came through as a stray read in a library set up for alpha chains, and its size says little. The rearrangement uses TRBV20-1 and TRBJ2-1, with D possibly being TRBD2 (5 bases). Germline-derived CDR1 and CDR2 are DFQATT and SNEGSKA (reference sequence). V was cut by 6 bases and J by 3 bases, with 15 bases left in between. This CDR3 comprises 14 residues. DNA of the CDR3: TGCAGTGCCCCCGTCCCGGGGTACTACAATGAGCAGTTCTTC. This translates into CSAPVPGYYNEQFF.